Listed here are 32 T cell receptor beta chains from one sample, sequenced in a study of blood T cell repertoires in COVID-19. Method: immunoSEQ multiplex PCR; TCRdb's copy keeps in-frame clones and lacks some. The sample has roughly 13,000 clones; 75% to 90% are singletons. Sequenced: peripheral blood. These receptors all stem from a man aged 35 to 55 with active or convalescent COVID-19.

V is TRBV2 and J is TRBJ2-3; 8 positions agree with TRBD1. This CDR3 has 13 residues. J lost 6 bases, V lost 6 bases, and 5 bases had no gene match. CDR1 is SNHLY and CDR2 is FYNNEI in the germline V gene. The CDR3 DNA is TGTGCCAGCAGGGACAGGGCAGGGGATACGCAGTATTTT. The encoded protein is CASRDRAGDTQYF.

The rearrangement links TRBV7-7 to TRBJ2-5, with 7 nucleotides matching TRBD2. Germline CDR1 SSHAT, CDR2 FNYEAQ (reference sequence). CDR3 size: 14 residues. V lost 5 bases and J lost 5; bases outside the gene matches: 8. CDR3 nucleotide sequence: TGTGCCAGCAGCCGTGAGCGGGGAGCGGAGACCCAGTACTTC. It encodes CASSRERGAETQYF.

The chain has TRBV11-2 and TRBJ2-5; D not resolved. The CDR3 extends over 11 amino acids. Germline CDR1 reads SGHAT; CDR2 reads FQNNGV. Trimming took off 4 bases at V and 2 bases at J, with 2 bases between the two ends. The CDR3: CASSSQETQYF. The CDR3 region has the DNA TGTGCCAGCAGCTCTCAAGAGACCCAGTACTTC.

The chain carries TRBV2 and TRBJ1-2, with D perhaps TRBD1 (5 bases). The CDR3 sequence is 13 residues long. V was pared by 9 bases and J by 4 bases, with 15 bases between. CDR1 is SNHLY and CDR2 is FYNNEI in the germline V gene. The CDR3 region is CARNSRETYGYTF. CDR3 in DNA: TGTGCCAGAAACAGCAGGGAAACCTATGGCTACACCTTC.

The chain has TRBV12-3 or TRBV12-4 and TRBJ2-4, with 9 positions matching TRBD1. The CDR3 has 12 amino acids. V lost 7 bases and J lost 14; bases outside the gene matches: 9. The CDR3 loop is CASKWDRDYKYF. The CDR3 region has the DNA TGTGCCAGCAAATGGGACAGGGACTATAAGTACTTC.

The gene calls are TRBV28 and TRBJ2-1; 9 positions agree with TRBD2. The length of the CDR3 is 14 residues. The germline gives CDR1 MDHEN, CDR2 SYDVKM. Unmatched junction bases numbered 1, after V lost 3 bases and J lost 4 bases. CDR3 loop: CASSFLAGYNEQFF. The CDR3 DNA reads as TGTGCCAGCAGTTTCCTAGCGGGGTACAATGAGCAGTTCTTC. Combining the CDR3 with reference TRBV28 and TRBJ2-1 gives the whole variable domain DVKVTQSSRYLVKRTGEKVFLECVQDMDHENMFWYRQDPGLGLRLIYFSYDVKMKEKGDIPEGYSVSREKKERFSLILESASTNQTSMYLCASSFLAGYNEQFFGPGTRLTVL.

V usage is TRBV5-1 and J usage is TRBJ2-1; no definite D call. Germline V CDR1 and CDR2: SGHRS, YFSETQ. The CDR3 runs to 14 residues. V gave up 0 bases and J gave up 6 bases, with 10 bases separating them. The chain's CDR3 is CASSLAGSLNEQFF. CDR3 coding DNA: TGCGCCAGCAGCTTGGCCGGGTCCCTCAATGAGCAGTTCTTC.

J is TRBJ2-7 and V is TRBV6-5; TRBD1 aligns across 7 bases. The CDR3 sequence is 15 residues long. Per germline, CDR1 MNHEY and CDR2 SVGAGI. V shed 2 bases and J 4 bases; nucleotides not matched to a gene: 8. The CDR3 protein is CASSYATGLGYEQYF. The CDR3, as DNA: TGTGCCAGCAGTTACGCGACAGGGCTAGGGTACGAGCAGTACTTC.

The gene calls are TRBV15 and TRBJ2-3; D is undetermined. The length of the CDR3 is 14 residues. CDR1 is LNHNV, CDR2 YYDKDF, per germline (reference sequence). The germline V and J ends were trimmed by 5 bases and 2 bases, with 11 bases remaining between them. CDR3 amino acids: CATSVHGVTDTQYF. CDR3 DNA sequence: TGTGCCACCAGCGTCCACGGAGTCACAGATACGCAGTATTTT.

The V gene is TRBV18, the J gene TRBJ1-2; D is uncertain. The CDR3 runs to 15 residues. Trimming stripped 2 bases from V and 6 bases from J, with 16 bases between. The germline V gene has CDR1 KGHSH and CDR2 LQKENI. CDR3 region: CASSPSTTRNDGYTF. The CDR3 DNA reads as TGTGCCAGCTCACCATCTACGACAAGAAACGATGGCTACACCTTC.

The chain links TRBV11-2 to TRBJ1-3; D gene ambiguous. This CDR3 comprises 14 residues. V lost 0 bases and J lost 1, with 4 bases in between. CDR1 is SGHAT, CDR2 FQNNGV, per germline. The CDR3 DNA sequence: TGTGCCAGCAGCTTAGACAGTTCTGGAAACACCATATATTTT. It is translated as CASSLDSSGNTIYF.

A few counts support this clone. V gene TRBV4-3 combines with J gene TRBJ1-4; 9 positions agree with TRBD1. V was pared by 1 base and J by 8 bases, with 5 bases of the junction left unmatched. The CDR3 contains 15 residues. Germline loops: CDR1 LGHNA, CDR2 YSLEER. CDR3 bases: TGCGCCAGCAGCCAAGGGGACAGGGAGACCGAAAAACTGTTTTTT. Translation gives CASSQGDRETEKLFF.

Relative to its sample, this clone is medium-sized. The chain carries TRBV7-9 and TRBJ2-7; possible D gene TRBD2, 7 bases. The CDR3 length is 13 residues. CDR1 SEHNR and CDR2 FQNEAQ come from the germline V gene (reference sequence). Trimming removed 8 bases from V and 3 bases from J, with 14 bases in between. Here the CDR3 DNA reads TGTGCCAGCGGCTGGGGGGGCAGCTACGAGCAGTACTTC. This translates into CASGWGGSYEQYF.

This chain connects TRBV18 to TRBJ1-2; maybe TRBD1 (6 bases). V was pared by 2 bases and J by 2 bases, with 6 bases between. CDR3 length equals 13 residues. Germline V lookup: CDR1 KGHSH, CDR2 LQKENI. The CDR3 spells CASSPDRNYGYTF. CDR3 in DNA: TGTGCCAGCTCACCAGACAGGAACTATGGCTACACCTTC.

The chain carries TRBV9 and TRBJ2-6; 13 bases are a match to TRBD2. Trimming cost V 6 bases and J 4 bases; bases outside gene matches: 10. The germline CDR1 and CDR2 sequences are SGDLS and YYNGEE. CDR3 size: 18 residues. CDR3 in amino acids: CASTYGLAGVRGANVLTF. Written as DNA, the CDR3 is TGTGCCAGCACCTATGGACTAGCGGGGGTGCGGGGGGCCAACGTCCTGACTTTC.

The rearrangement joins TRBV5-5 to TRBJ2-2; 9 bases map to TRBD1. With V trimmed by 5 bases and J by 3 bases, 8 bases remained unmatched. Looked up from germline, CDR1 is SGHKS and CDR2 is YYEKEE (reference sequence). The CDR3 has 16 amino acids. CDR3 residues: CASRPKDRGDTGELFF. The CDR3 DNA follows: TGTGCCAGCAGGCCAAAAGACAGGGGGGACACCGGGGAGCTGTTTTTT.

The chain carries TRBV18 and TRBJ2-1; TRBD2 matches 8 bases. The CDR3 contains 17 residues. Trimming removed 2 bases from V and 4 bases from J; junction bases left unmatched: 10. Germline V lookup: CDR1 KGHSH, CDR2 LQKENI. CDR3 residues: CASSPISGVLSYNEQFF. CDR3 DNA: TGTGCCAGCTCACCAATTAGCGGGGTCCTCTCTTACAATGAGCAGTTCTTC.

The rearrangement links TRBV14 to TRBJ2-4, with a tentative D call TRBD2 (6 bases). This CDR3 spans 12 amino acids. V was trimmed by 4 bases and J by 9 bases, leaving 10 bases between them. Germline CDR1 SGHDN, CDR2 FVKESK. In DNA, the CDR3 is TGTGCCAGCAGCCCCCCCGGGGGCATTCAGTACTTC. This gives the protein CASSPPGGIQYF.

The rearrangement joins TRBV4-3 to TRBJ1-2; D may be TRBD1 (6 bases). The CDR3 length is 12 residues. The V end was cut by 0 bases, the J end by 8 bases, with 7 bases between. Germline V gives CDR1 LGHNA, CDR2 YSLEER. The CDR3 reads CASSQDGQGYTF. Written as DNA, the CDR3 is TGCGCCAGCAGCCAAGACGGACAGGGCTACACCTTC.

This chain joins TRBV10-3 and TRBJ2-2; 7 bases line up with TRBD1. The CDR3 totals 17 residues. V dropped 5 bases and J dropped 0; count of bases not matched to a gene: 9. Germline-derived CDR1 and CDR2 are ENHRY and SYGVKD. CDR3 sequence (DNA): TGTGCCATCAGTCCTTCAGGGGGTCGAGCGAACACCGGGGAGCTGTTTTTT. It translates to CAISPSGGRANTGELFF.

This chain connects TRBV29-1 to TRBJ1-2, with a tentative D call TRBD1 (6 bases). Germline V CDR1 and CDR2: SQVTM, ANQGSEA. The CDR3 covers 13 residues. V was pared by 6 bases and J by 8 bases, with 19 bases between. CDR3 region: CSVDPDSSGGYTF. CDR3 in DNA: TGCAGCGTCGATCCGGACAGCTCCGGAGGCTACACCTTC.

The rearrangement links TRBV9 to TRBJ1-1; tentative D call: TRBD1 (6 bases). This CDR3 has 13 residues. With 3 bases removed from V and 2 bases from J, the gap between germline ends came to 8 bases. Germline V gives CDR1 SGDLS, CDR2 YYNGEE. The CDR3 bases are TGTGCCAGCAGCGCACAGGGAAACACTGAAGCTTTCTTT. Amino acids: CASSAQGNTEAFF.

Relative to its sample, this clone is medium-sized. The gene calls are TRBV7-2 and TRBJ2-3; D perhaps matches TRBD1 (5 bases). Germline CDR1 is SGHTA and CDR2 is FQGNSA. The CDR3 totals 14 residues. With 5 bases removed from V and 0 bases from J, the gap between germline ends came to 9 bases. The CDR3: CASSPQGSTDTQYF. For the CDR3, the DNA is TGTGCCAGCAGCCCCCAGGGCAGCACAGATACGCAGTATTTT.

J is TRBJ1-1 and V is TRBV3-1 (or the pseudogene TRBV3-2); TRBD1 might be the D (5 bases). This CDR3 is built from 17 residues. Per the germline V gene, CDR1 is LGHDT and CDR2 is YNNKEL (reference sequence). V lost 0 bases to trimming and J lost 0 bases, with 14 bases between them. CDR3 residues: CASSQESGAVLNTEAFF. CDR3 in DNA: TGTGCCAGCAGCCAAGAATCTGGGGCAGTCTTGAACACTGAAGCTTTCTTT.

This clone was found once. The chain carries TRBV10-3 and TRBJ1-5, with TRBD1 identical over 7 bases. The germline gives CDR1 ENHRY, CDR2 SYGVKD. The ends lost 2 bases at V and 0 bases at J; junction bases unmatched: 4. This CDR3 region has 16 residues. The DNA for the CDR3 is TGTGCCATCAGTGAGGGGGACAGAGATAGCAATCAGCCCCAGCATTTT. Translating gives CAISEGDRDSNQPQHF.

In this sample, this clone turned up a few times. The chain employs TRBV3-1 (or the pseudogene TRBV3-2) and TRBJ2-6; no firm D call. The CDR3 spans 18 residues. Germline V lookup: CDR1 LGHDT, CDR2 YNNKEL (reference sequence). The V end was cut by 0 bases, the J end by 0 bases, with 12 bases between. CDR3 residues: CASSQDRVADSGANVLTF. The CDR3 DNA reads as TGTGCCAGCAGCCAAGATCGGGTCGCGGACTCTGGGGCCAACGTCCTGACTTTC.

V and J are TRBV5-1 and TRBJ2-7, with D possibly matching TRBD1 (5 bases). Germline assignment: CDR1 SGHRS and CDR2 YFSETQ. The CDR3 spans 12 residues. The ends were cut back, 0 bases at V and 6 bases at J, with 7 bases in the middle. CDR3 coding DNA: TGCGCCAGCAGCTTGGAAACAGGCGAGCAGTACTTC. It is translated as CASSLETGEQYF.

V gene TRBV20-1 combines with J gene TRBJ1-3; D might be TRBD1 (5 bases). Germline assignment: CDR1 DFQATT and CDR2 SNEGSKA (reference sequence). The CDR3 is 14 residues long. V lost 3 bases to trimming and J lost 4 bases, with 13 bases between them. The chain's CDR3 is CSASVPGGGNTIYF. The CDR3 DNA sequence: TGCAGTGCTAGTGTCCCGGGGGGGGGAAACACCATATATTTT.

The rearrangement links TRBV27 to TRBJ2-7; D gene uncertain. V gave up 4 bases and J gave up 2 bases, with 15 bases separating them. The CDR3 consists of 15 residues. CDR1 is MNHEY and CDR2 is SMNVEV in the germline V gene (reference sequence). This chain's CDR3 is CASSSQRQRAYEQYF. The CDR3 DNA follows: TGTGCCAGCAGTTCCCAACGGCAGCGCGCCTACGAGCAGTACTTC.

CDR3 in amino acids: CASSMTGEITDTQYF. DNA of the CDR3: TGTGCCAGCAGCATGACGGGGGAGATCACAGATACGCAGTATTTT. This chain connects TRBV7-9 to TRBJ2-3, with D possibly matching TRBD2 (6 bases). The CDR3 spans 15 residues. Trimming took 5 bases from V and 2 from J, leaving 14 bases between them. Germline CDR1 and CDR2: SEHNR and FQNEAQ (reference sequence).

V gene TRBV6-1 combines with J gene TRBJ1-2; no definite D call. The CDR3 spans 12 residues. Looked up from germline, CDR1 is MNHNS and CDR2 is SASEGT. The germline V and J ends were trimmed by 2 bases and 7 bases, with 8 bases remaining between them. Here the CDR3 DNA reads TGTGCCAGCAGTGAACCGGTCGGTGGCTACACCTTC. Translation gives CASSEPVGGYTF.

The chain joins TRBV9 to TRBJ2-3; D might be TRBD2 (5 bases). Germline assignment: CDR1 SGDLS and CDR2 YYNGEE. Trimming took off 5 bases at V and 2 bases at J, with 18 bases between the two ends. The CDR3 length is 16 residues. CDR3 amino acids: CASSIEGRYPTDTQYF. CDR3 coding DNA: TGTGCCAGCAGTATCGAGGGTCGGTACCCCACAGATACGCAGTATTTT.